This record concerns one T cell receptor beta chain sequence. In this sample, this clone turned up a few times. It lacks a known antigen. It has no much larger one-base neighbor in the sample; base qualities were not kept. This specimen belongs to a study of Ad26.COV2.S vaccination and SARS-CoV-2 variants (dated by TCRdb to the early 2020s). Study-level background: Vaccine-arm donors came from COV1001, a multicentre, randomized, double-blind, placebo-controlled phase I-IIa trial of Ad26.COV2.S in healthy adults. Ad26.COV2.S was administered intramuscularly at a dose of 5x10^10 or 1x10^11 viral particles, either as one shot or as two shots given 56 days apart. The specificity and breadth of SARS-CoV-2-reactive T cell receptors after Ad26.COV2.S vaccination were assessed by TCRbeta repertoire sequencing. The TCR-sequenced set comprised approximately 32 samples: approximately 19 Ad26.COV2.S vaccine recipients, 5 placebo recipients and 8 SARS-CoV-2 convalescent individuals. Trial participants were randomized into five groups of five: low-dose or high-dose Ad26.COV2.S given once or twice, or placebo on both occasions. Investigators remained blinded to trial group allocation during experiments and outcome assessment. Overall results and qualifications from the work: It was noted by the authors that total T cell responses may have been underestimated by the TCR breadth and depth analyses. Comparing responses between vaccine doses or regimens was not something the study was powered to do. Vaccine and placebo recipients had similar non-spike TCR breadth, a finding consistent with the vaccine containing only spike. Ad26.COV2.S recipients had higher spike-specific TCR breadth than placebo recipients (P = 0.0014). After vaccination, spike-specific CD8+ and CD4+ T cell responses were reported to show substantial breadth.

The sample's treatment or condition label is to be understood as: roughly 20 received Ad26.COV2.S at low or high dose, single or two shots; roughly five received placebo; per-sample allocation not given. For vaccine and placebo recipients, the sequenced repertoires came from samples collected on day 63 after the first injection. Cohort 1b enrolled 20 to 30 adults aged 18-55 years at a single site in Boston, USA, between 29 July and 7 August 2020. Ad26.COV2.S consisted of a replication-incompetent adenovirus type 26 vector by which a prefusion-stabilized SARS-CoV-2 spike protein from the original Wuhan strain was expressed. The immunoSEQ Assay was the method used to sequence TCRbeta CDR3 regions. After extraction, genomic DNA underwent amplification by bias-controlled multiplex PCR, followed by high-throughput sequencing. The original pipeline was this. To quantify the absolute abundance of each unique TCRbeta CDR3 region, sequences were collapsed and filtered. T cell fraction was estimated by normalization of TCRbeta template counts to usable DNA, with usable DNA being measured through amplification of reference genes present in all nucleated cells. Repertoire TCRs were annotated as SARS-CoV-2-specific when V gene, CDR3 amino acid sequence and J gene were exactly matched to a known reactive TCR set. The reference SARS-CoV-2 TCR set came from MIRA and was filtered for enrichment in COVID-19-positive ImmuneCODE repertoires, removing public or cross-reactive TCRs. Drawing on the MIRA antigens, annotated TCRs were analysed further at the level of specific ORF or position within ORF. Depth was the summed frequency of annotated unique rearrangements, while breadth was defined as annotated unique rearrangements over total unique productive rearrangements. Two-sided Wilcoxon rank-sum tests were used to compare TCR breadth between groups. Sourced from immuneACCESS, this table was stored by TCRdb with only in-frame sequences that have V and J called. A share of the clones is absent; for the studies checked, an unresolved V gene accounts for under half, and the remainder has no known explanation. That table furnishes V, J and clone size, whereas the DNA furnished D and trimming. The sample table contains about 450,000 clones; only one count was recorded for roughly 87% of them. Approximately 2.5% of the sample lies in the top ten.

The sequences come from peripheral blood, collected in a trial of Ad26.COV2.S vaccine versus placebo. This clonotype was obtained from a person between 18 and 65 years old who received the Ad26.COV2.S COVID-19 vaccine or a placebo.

The base sequence is TGTGCCAGCAGCTTGGAGGGCGGATGGAGTGGCTACACCTTC. This sequence encodes CASSLEGGWSGYTF. The V and J genes are TRBV5-6 and TRBJ1-2; no D gene call is confident. The CDR3 goes from the cysteine to the phenylalanine over 14 residues. Kept here is only the CDR3 DNA, which spans 42 bases and is read in frame from base 1. Trimming removed 0 bases from V and 7 bases from J, leaving 13 bases between the germline ends. The germline V gene specifies SGHDT as CDR1 and YYEEEE as CDR2.